The next 30 T cell receptor beta chains were all read from a single sample in a study of T cells in Graves' hyperthyroidism and ophthalmopathy. Amplification yielded TCR beta CDR3 regions, with RNA transcripts as the source. HTBI primers were the set used in a first-round RT-PCR of the TCR CDR3. MiXCR was run by TCRdb on the multiplex PCR reads, yielding one entry per CDR3 protein. The sample carries about 270,000 distinct CDR3 sequences, less than 30% recorded once. Sample: blood. These receptors came from a man aged 40-49 years with Graves' hyperthyroidism that later progressed to Graves' ophthalmopathy.

The rearrangement joins TRBV24-1 to TRBJ2-2, with TRBD2 matching 13 bases. V trimming: 3 bases; J trimming: 7 bases; junction bases outside the gene matches: 13. Per germline, CDR1 KGHDR and CDR2 SFDVKD. This CDR3 is 19 amino acids long. The CDR3 DNA is TGTGCCACCAGTGATCTACAAGAAAGGACTAGCGGGAGTATCGGGGAGCTGTTTTTT. The encoded protein is CATSDLQERTSGSIGELFF.

This clonotype was observed many times. The V call is TRBV4-1, the J call TRBJ1-5, with TRBD1 matching over 7 bases. The germline gives CDR1 MGHRA, CDR2 YSYEKL. V dropped 4 bases and J dropped 6; count of bases not matched to a gene: 24. The CDR3 spans 20 residues. The CDR3, as DNA: TGCGCCAGCAGCCCCATGGGTGCCCCGACAGGGTGGGATATTTTTCAGCCCCAGCATTTT. This codes for CASSPMGAPTGWDIFQPQHF.

This clonotype was picked up many times. The chain carries TRBV14 and TRBJ2-1; 9 bases map to TRBD2. This CDR3 comprises 17 residues. In germline, CDR1 is SGHDN, CDR2 FVKESK. V shed 3 bases, J shed 9 bases, and the junction held 15 bases outside the gene matches. The CDR3 nucleotides read TGTGCCAGCAGCCACATGTTTCGCGGGAGGGCCCGAAGTGAGCAGTTCTTC. It yields the protein CASSHMFRGRARSEQFF.

This sequence joins TRBV19 and TRBJ1-1, with 9 positions matching TRBD1. The germline V gene encodes CDR1 LNHDA and CDR2 SQIVND (reference sequence). CDR3 length: 16 residues. Losses at the gene ends were 10 bases for V and 1 base for J; bases not matched to a gene: 13. The CDR3 region is CATKKGQGTANTEAFF. The CDR3 bases are TGTGCCACCAAGAAGGGACAGGGAACGGCGAACACTGAAGCTTTCTTT.

In its sample, this clonotype was seen many times. This chain links TRBV12-3 or TRBV12-4 with TRBJ2-2; a weak D match, TRBD2 (5 bases). The CDR3 has 14 amino acids. V lost 3 bases, J lost 1 base, and 6 bases lay in between. CDR3 in DNA: TGTGCCAGCAGTTTTACTAGGAACACCGGGGAGCTGTTTTTT. This translates into CASSFTRNTGELFF.

This clonotype was seen many times. V is TRBV5-1 and J is TRBJ2-7, with 9 nucleotides matching TRBD1. The V and J ends lost 5 bases and 3 bases, in that order; junction bases with no gene match: 6. CDR1 and CDR2 (germline): SGHRS, YFSETQ. The CDR3 spans 14 residues. CDR3 bases: TGCGCCAGCAGTTCCGGGACAGGGTTCTACGAGCAGTACTTC. As protein: CASSSGTGFYEQYF. The full variable domain, with the rest looked up from reference TRBV5-1 and TRBJ2-7, is KAGVTQTPRYLIKTRGQQVTLSCSPISGHRSVSWYQQTPGQGLQFLFEYFSETQRNKGNFPGRFSGRQFSNSRSEMNVSTLELGDSALYLCASSSGTGFYEQYFGPGTRLTVT.

This clonotype was detected many times. V gene TRBV5-1 combines with J gene TRBJ2-2; a possible D gene is TRBD1 (6 bases). Trimming removed 0 bases at V and 4 bases at J, with 7 bases between. The CDR3 runs to 14 residues. Germline CDR1 is SGHRS and CDR2 is YFSETQ. The CDR3 region is CASSLADSTGELFF. In nucleotides, the CDR3 is TGCGCCAGCAGCTTGGCGGACAGCACCGGGGAGCTGTTTTTT.

This clonotype was seen many times. This rearrangement joins TRBV28 to TRBJ2-5; perhaps TRBD2 as D (6 bases). The CDR3 length is 13 residues. CDR1 MDHEN and CDR2 SYDVKM come from the germline V gene. Trimming removed 3 bases at V and 5 bases at J, with 10 bases between. CDR3 protein: CASSFTSPETQYF. In DNA form, the CDR3 reads TGTGCCAGCAGTTTTACTAGCCCGGAGACCCAGTACTTC.

The chain links TRBV24-1 to TRBJ2-5, with 9 bases lining up with TRBD2. The germline gives CDR1 KGHDR, CDR2 SFDVKD. CDR3 length: 15 amino acids. J gave up 2 bases and V 9 bases, and 9 bases lay outside the gene matches. The CDR3 nucleotides read TGTGCCACCTCCGTGACTAGCGGCCTACAAGAGACCCAGTACTTC. As protein: CATSVTSGLQETQYF.

In its sample, this clonotype was seen many times. The chain links TRBV12-3 or TRBV12-4 to TRBJ1-1; D gene uncertain. Trimming stripped 2 bases from V and 4 bases from J, with 11 bases between. The CDR3 covers 14 residues. The CDR3 sequence: CASSLRPTGTEAFF. In DNA form, the CDR3 reads TGTGCCAGCAGTTTAAGGCCCACCGGCACTGAAGCTTTCTTT.

This chain links TRBV7-2 with TRBJ2-5; no definite D call. Trimming stripped 5 bases from V and 2 bases from J, with 15 bases between. CDR3 length: 15 amino acids. Germline CDR1 is SGHTA and CDR2 is FQGNSA. The CDR3 loop is CASSPLPGWQETQYF. The DNA of the CDR3 is TGTGCCAGCAGCCCTCTACCGGGTTGGCAAGAGACCCAGTACTTC.

This clonotype has a count of ten or more. A read error may explain this, as a much larger clone is one base away. J is TRBJ1-5 and V is TRBV6-1; 12 bases line up with TRBD1. CDR1 and CDR2 from the germline V gene are MNHNS and SASEGT. This CDR3 is built from 15 residues. CDR3 nucleotide sequence: TGTGCCAGCAGGGGACAGGGGGCGCGGGGTCAGTCCCAGCATTTT. Protein product: CASRGQGARGQSQHF.

V and J are TRBV12-3 or TRBV12-4 and TRBJ2-5, with 11 bases matching TRBD2. The CDR3 totals 15 residues. The ends lost 7 bases at V and 4 bases at J; junction bases unmatched: 8. The CDR3 protein is CASTLLAGAGETQYF. In DNA, the CDR3 is TGTGCCAGCACCCTACTAGCGGGGGCGGGAGAGACCCAGTACTTC.

V is TRBV7-2 and J is TRBJ2-7, with 9 bases matching TRBD1. The ends lost 8 bases at V and 2 bases at J; junction bases unmatched: 7. The CDR3 runs 14 residues. Per the germline V gene, CDR1 is SGHTA and CDR2 is FQGNSA. CDR3 loop: CASRSRDRAYEQYF. The CDR3 coding sequence is TGTGCCAGCCGGAGCCGGGACAGGGCCTACGAGCAGTACTTC.

The V call is TRBV7-9, the J call TRBJ2-4; 9 positions match TRBD1. V gave up 5 bases and J gave up 3 bases; unmatched junction bases: 8. This CDR3 comprises 16 residues. Germline lookup yields CDR1 SEHNR and CDR2 FQNEAQ (reference sequence). DNA for the CDR3: TGTGCCAGCAGCCTACAGGGGGCCCAGGGCAAAAACATTCAGTACTTC. It encodes CASSLQGAQGKNIQYF.

This clonotype was picked up many times. The V and J genes are TRBV29-1 and TRBJ2-7; D call uncertain. Germline V CDR1 and CDR2: SQVTM, ANQGSEA. Trimming removed 5 bases at V and 3 bases at J, with 8 bases between. CDR3 length: 11 residues. CDR3 amino acids: CSVTQNYEQYF. In nucleotides, the CDR3 is TGCAGCGTTACGCAGAACTACGAGCAGTACTTC.

V is TRBV27 and J is TRBJ2-7; D uncertain. Germline V gene sequence: CDR1 MNHEY, CDR2 SMNVEV (reference sequence). The CDR3 has 14 residues. V was clipped by 3 bases and J by 2 bases, with 11 bases between them. The CDR3 sequence: CASSFRGRAYEQYF. CDR3 sequence (DNA): TGTGCCAGCAGTTTTAGAGGAAGAGCCTACGAGCAGTACTTC.

This clonotype showed up just a few times. CDR3 amino acids: CASSQVPGGDQPQHF. DNA for the CDR3: TGTGCCAGCAGCCAAGTTCCAGGGGGCGATCAGCCCCAGCATTTT. The chain links TRBV3-1 to TRBJ1-5; TRBD1 matches 8 bases. CDR1 and CDR2 from the germline V gene are LGHDT and YNNKEL (reference sequence). The CDR3 is 15 residues long. With V trimmed by 1 base and J by 5 bases, 4 bases remained unmatched.

This chain links TRBV6-2 or TRBV6-3 with TRBJ2-7, with D perhaps TRBD2 (5 bases). V was trimmed by 1 base and J by 6 bases, leaving 16 bases between them. The germline gives CDR1 MNHEY, CDR2 SVGEGT. The CDR3 covers 15 residues. Here the CDR3 reads CASSYFPYISVEQYF. The CDR3 nucleotides read TGTGCCAGCAGTTACTTCCCCTACATTAGCGTCGAGCAGTACTTC.

This clonotype was detected ten times or more. V gene TRBV10-3 combines with J gene TRBJ2-6; D might be TRBD1 or TRBD2, each matching 6 bases. This CDR3 region has 16 residues. V was trimmed by 11 bases and J by 1 base, leaving 18 bases between them. The germline gives CDR1 ENHRY, CDR2 SYGVKD. The CDR3 DNA is TGTGCCGCCCTAGGGGGGTACCAGTCTGGGGCCAACGTCCTGACTTTC. It encodes CAALGGYQSGANVLTF.

This sequence joins TRBV12-3 or TRBV12-4 and TRBJ1-1, with 8 bases aligning to TRBD1. The J segment lost 7 bases and the V segment lost 5 bases, leaving 6 bases of the junction unmatched. The CDR3 totals 13 residues. CDR3 nucleotides: TGTGCCAGCAGTCCAGGGGGCAGGAGTGAAGCTTTCTTT. It is translated as CASSPGGRSEAFF.

This clonotype showed up many times. The V call is TRBV20-1, the J call TRBJ1-1, with D possibly matching TRBD1 (5 bases). The germline gives CDR1 DFQATT, CDR2 SNEGSKA (reference sequence). The CDR3 consists of 15 residues. V lost 5 bases and J 1 base, leaving 17 bases between the germline ends. Written as DNA, the CDR3 is TGCAGTGCTCCAGACAGTAACGGGGGGAACACTGAAGCTTTCTTT. It is translated as CSAPDSNGGNTEAFF.

V and J are TRBV12-3 or TRBV12-4 and TRBJ2-2; tentatively, D is TRBD1 or TRBD2 (5 bases each). The CDR3 has 12 amino acids. Deletions cut 0 bases from V and 11 bases from J, with 7 bases between. For the CDR3, the DNA is TGTGCCAGCAGTTTAGCGGGGGTCGAGCTGTTTTTT. Protein sequence: CASSLAGVELFF.

This clonotype was seen ten or more times. The chain employs TRBV9 and TRBJ2-5; D gene ambiguous. The CDR3 consists of 15 residues. Trimming left V 0 bases short and J 1 base short, with 10 bases between. The germline gives CDR1 SGDLS, CDR2 YYNGEE. CDR3 sequence reads: CASSVAPKIQETQYF. CDR3 in DNA: TGTGCCAGCAGCGTAGCCCCTAAGATCCAAGAGACCCAGTACTTC.

There are many counts of this clonotype. The rearrangement joins TRBV28 to TRBJ2-7, with 7 nucleotides matching TRBD1. Germline trimming cut 6 bases from V and 6 bases from J; bases unmatched to any gene: 11. The CDR3 runs 14 residues. CDR1 MDHEN and CDR2 SYDVKM come from the germline V gene. CDR3 sequence reads: CASRLRIQGTEQYF. DNA of the CDR3: TGTGCCAGCAGGCTTCGGATACAGGGGACCGAGCAGTACTTC.

The chain carries TRBV4-3 and TRBJ1-2; no clear D gene. The CDR3 spans 13 residues. Germline values: CDR1 LGHNA, CDR2 YSLEER. Trimming cost V 0 bases and J 6 bases, with 8 bases left between them. CDR3 amino acids: CASSQDYAHGYTF. Written as DNA, the CDR3 is TGCGCCAGCAGCCAAGATTACGCCCATGGCTACACCTTC.

The chain recombines TRBV27 with TRBJ1-2; D is unclear. Trimming took 5 bases from V and 5 from J, leaving 12 bases between them. This CDR3 has 13 amino acids. Germline V gene sequence: CDR1 MNHEY, CDR2 SMNVEV (reference sequence). This chain's CDR3 is CASSPQMGYGYTF. In nucleotides, the CDR3 is TGTGCCAGCAGTCCACAGATGGGATATGGCTACACCTTC.

V and J are TRBV5-1 and TRBJ2-7, with TRBD1 matching 8 bases. Germline loops: CDR1 SGHRS, CDR2 YFSETQ. The CDR3 spans 13 residues. Unmatched junction bases numbered 10, after V lost 7 bases and J lost 7 bases. The CDR3, as DNA: TGCGCCAGCGGAGACAGGGGAGGCACGGAGCAGTACTTC. Amino acids: CASGDRGGTEQYF.

This clonotype was seen many times. This rearrangement joins TRBV4-1 to TRBJ2-7; either TRBD1 or TRBD2 may supply D (5 bases each). Germline V lookup: CDR1 MGHRA, CDR2 YSYEKL. V was clipped by 0 bases and J by 7 bases, with 22 bases between them. CDR3 length equals 17 residues. CDR3: CASSQEAGTGLFGEQYF. The CDR3 nucleotides read TGCGCCAGCAGCCAAGAGGCCGGGACCGGATTATTTGGGGAGCAGTACTTC.

This clonotype was detected ten times or more. The rearrangement joins TRBV29-1 to TRBJ1-2; TRBD1 agrees at 8 bases. The CDR3 totals 12 residues. Per the germline V gene, CDR1 is SQVTM and CDR2 is ANQGSEA. The ends lost 6 bases at V and 7 bases at J; junction bases unmatched: 7. The DNA of the CDR3 is TGCAGCGTCGAACCAGGGGGCTCTGGCTACACCTTC. Translated: CSVEPGGSGYTF.